This record looks at one TCR beta chain sequence and its context. The CDR3 totals 14 residues. Per the germline V gene, CDR1 is KGHDR and CDR2 is SFDVKD. V gave up 1 base and J gave up 6 bases, with 9 bases separating them. These data belong to a study of T cells in Graves' hyperthyroidism and ophthalmopathy. For the study at large: Pretreatment peripheral blood was obtained at initial diagnosis.

Amplified TCR beta CDR3 regions came from RNA transcripts. The study used the HTBI primer set for a first-round RT-PCR of the TCR CDR3. MiXCR, applied by TCRdb to the multiplex PCR reads, yields one record per CDR3 protein. Of nearly 600,000 distinct CDR3 sequences listed, 12% to 15% were seen once; the top ten hold 7.1%. V gene TRBV24-1 combines with J gene TRBJ1-5; D perhaps matches TRBD1 (5 bases). The clonotype was recovered from a young woman with Graves' ophthalmopathy. The material sequenced was blood. CDR3 in DNA: TGTGCCACCAGTGATTTAGAGGGGTCTCAGCCCCAGCATTTT. Protein product: CATSDLEGSQPQHF.